The source of this T cell receptor (beta chain) is a study of glioma-infiltrating T cells after dendritic cell vaccination. Whole-study results and caveats: Higher pretreatment TIL content predicted longer progression-free time and survival.

CDR1 and CDR2 (germline): ENHRY, SYGVKD. This CDR3 is 15 amino acids long. The ends lost 5 bases at V and 7 bases at J; junction bases unmatched: 11. Note on this clone: Its cognate antigen is unknown.

The PCR used 60 V beta and 13 J beta primers. This table comes from immunoSEQ multiplex PCR, and its TCRdb copy is limited to in-frame clones, with some not included. The sample gives tens of thousands of clones, roughly four fifths of which show up once; 2.1% is in the top ten. The specimen was blood, collected before dendritic cell vaccination. The sequence derives from a human donor with glioblastoma. The chain joins TRBV10-3 to TRBJ2-1; 7 nucleotides match TRBD1. The CDR3 DNA is TGTGCCATCAGTACCTCCGGGACAGCCACAAATGAGCAGTTCTTC. Translation: CAISTSGTATNEQFF.